One sample yielded the 21 T cell receptor beta chains listed below, sequenced in a study of early T cells in non-severe SARS-CoV-2 infection. TCRdb analysed the 5' RACE reads with MiXCR anew, one entry per CDR3 protein. In the table there are about 48,000 distinct CDR3 sequences, more than 6.5% of which are singletons. The specimen sequenced was whole blood. Source of these receptors: an adult who was a healthcare worker with PCR-confirmed SARS-CoV-2 infection or an uninfected control (not recorded which).

This clonotype has ten or more counts. The CDR3 nucleotides read TGTGCCAGCAGCGTAGTAGTCAGGTTAAGTACTGAAGCTTTCTTT. Its protein is CASSVVVRLSTEAFF. The chain couples TRBV9 to TRBJ1-1; D gene ambiguous. The ends were cut back, 0 bases at V and 5 bases at J, with 14 bases in the middle. From germline, CDR1 is SGDLS and CDR2 YYNGEE. This CDR3 has 15 residues.

This clonotype has ten or more counts. V usage is TRBV5-6 and J usage is TRBJ1-6, with a weak D call TRBD1 (5 bases). Trimming removed 1 base at V and 0 bases at J, with 11 bases between. Germline V CDR1 and CDR2: SGHDT, YYEEEE. The CDR3 runs to 17 residues. CDR3 amino acids: CASSLTAGSSYNSPLHF. CDR3 nucleotide sequence: TGTGCCAGCAGCTTGACGGCAGGGAGCTCCTATAATTCACCCCTCCACTTT.

J is TRBJ2-2 and V is TRBV7-7, with D perhaps assigned TRBD1 or TRBD2 (5 bases each). Trimming shortened V by 6 bases and J by 1 base, and 15 bases separated the two germline ends. Germline V gene data show CDR1 as SSHAT and CDR2 as FNYEAQ (reference sequence). The CDR3 spans 16 residues. The CDR3 loop reads CASRGATGGNTGELFF. The CDR3 DNA sequence: TGTGCCAGCAGAGGAGCCACTGGGGGGAACACCGGGGAGCTGTTTTTT.

This clonotype was detected ten times or more. This chain joins TRBV11-2 and TRBJ2-2; 8 bases align to TRBD2. Germline V gene data show CDR1 as SGHAT and CDR2 as FQNNGV. The length of the CDR3 is 15 residues. Trimming cost V 4 bases and J 4 bases; bases outside gene matches: 5. CDR3 DNA sequence: TGTGCCAGCAGCTATAGCGGGGATGCCACCGGGGAGCTGTTTTTT. Translating gives CASSYSGDATGELFF.

This clonotype was recorded many times. The rearrangement links TRBV2 to TRBJ2-7, with TRBD2 matching 12 bases. V lost 5 bases to trimming and J lost 6 bases; unmatched junction nucleotides: 5. The CDR3 is 14 residues long. Germline V gives CDR1 SNHLY, CDR2 FYNNEI. For the CDR3, the DNA is TGTGCCAGCAGTACAACTAGCGGGGGGACCGAGCAGTACTTC. It specifies CASSTTSGGTEQYF. The variable domain in full, completed from reference TRBV2 and TRBJ2-7, reads EPEVTQTPSHQVTQMGQEVILRCVPISNHLYFYWYRQILGQKVEFLVSFYNNEISEKSEIFDDQFSVERPDGSNFTLKIRSTKLEDSAMYFCASSTTSGGTEQYFGPGTRLTVT.

This clonotype was observed many times. CDR3 residues: CASSRLADTDTQYF. DNA for the CDR3: TGTGCCAGCAGTCGACTAGCGGACACAGATACGCAGTATTTT. The chain links TRBV28 to TRBJ2-3, with TRBD2 matching 9 bases. This CDR3 is 14 amino acids long. Germline lookup yields CDR1 MDHEN and CDR2 SYDVKM. Trimming removed 5 bases from V and 2 bases from J; junction bases left unmatched: 2.

The V and J genes are TRBV12-3 or TRBV12-4 and TRBJ1-4; possible D gene TRBD1, 5 bases. CDR3 length: 12 residues. Trimming removed 6 bases from V and 14 bases from J, with 16 bases in between. CDR3 nucleotide sequence: TGTGCCAGCAGCCGGGACCTAAAGGGGCTGTTTTTT. It yields the protein CASSRDLKGLFF.

In its sample, this clonotype was seen a few times. This sequence joins TRBV18 and TRBJ2-3; a weak D match, TRBD2 (5 bases). Germline V lookup: CDR1 KGHSH, CDR2 LQKENI. Trimming removed 1 base at V and 4 bases at J, with 12 bases between. This CDR3 region has 15 residues. DNA for the CDR3: TGTGCCAGCTCACCACGGACTTCCCCCCCAGATACGCAGTATTTT. Its protein is CASSPRTSPPDTQYF.

The J gene is TRBJ2-7, the V gene TRBV11-2; 8 bases agree with TRBD2. The germline CDR1 and CDR2 sequences are SGHAT and FQNNGV. Germline trimming cut 2 bases from V and 2 bases from J; bases unmatched to any gene: 5. The CDR3 consists of 15 residues. For the CDR3, the DNA is TGTGCCAGCAGCTTATTCGCGGGGGGACCCTACGAGCAGTACTTC. It translates to CASSLFAGGPYEQYF.

This clonotype was observed many times. The gene calls are TRBV27 and TRBJ2-1, with D hard to call. This CDR3 has 13 residues. The germline V and J ends were trimmed by 3 bases and 3 bases, with 6 bases remaining between them. The V gene's germline CDR1 is MNHEY and CDR2 SMNVEV (reference sequence). The CDR3 protein is CASSFGYYNEQFF. CDR3 nucleotide sequence: TGTGCCAGCAGTTTCGGATACTACAATGAGCAGTTCTTC.

This clonotype was observed a few times. This chain joins TRBV20-1 and TRBJ2-1; 13 bases map to TRBD2. Germline loops: CDR1 DFQATT, CDR2 SNEGSKA (reference sequence). Trimming at V came to 5 bases and at J to 7 bases, leaving 8 bases not matched to a gene. This CDR3 spans 15 amino acids. The CDR3 DNA is TGCAGTGCTTCCACGACTAGCGGGGGGAGGAATGAGCAGTTCTTC. This codes for CSASTTSGGRNEQFF.

This clonotype appeared many times. This chain connects TRBV9 to TRBJ2-7; D call uncertain. The germline CDR1 and CDR2 sequences are SGDLS and YYNGEE. This CDR3 is built from 13 residues. Trimming cost V 0 bases and J 5 bases, with 9 bases left between them. CDR3: CASSVESGNEQYF. The CDR3 DNA reads TGTGCCAGCAGCGTAGAGAGTGGGAACGAGCAGTACTTC.

This clonotype was recorded many times. The V and J genes are TRBV28 and TRBJ2-1; 8 bases agree with TRBD2. Germline V CDR1 and CDR2: MDHEN, SYDVKM. This CDR3 is 17 amino acids long. Trimming removed 7 bases from V and 4 bases from J; junction bases left unmatched: 15. The CDR3: CASKPHRGSGEYNEQFF. In DNA form, the CDR3 reads TGTGCCAGCAAACCCCACCGGGGTAGCGGGGAATACAATGAGCAGTTCTTC.

The chain carries TRBV9 and TRBJ2-1; TRBD1 aligns across 9 bases. V trimming: 6 bases; J trimming: 4 bases; junction bases outside the gene matches: 11. Germline assignment: CDR1 SGDLS and CDR2 YYNGEE. The CDR3 totals 16 residues. The CDR3 DNA reads as TGTGCCAGCAACCGCGCGGGACAGGGAAAATACAATGAGCAGTTCTTC. Its translation: CASNRAGQGKYNEQFF.

Many counts were recorded for this clonotype. This chain joins TRBV6-2 or TRBV6-3 and TRBJ1-2; D unresolved. V lost 0 bases and J 4 bases, leaving 9 bases between the germline ends. The CDR3 is made up of 14 amino acids. Germline loops: CDR1 MNHEY, CDR2 SVGEGT. The DNA for the CDR3 is TGTGCCAGCAGTTACTCGAAAGTGAGCTATGGCTACACCTTC. Encoded protein: CASSYSKVSYGYTF.

This clonotype has only one observation. With a much larger clone just one base away, this may be a read error. The rearrangement links TRBV30 to TRBJ2-5, with D possibly TRBD2 on 5 matching bases. Germline lookup yields CDR1 GTSNPN and CDR2 SVGIG (reference sequence). This CDR3 has 12 amino acids. V was cut by 2 bases and J by 4 bases, with 8 bases left in between. The CDR3 nucleotides read TGTGCCTGGAGTCTGAGGGTAGAGACCCAGTACTTC. This encodes CAWSLRVETQYF.

This clonotype was detected ten times or more. The J gene is TRBJ2-4, the V gene TRBV20-1; no clear D. With 3 bases removed from V and 1 base from J, the gap between germline ends came to 13 bases. Germline CDR1 DFQATT, CDR2 SNEGSKA (reference sequence). CDR3 size: 15 residues. CDR3 bases: TGCAGTGCTAGTATAGGATCTGGGGCCAAAAACATTCAGTACTTC. Translation gives CSASIGSGAKNIQYF.

This chain uses TRBV2 with TRBJ2-5, with 14 bases fitting TRBD2. With V trimmed by 5 bases and J by 2 bases, 4 bases remained unmatched. The CDR3 has 16 residues. Per the germline V gene, CDR1 is SNHLY and CDR2 is FYNNEI. The CDR3 reads CASSSGTSGGQETQYF. DNA of the CDR3: TGTGCCAGCAGTTCCGGGACTAGCGGGGGACAAGAGACCCAGTACTTC.

This clonotype was seen more than once but under ten times. The chain is built from TRBV12-3 or TRBV12-4 and TRBJ2-7; D possibly corresponds to TRBD1 (5 bases). V was pared by 3 bases and J by 6 bases, with 9 bases between. The length of the CDR3 is 12 residues. The CDR3 here is CASSFQGVEQYF. CDR3 coding DNA: TGTGCCAGCAGTTTCCAAGGGGTCGAGCAGTACTTC.

The V gene is TRBV11-3, the J gene TRBJ2-2, with 7 bases matching TRBD1. The J segment lost 1 base and the V segment lost 4 bases, leaving 3 bases of the junction unmatched. The CDR3 extends over 15 amino acids. Germline loops: CDR1 SGHNT, CDR2 YENEEA. In DNA form, the CDR3 reads TGTGCCAGCAGCTCCGGACAGGAGAACACCGGGGAGCTGTTTTTT. The encoded protein is CASSSGQENTGELFF.

The gene calls are TRBV7-3 and TRBJ2-3, with 7 bases fitting TRBD1. Per the germline V gene, CDR1 is SGHTA and CDR2 is FQGTGA. Trimming cost V 0 bases and J 2 bases; bases outside gene matches: 2. The CDR3 is 15 amino acids. CDR3: CASSLTGQPTDTQYF. The CDR3 coding sequence is TGTGCCAGCAGCTTAACGGGACAGCCCACAGATACGCAGTATTTT.